These T cell receptor beta chains were read from a single sample in a study of T cell responses to AZD1222 COVID-19 vaccine. Sequenced by immunoSEQ multiplex PCR; TCRdb stores in-frame clones only, minus some. The sample has about 130,000 clones, approximately 85% seen once. The source was peripheral blood, collected 28 days after the second AZD1222 dose. The receptors derive from an adult who received the AZD1222 COVID-19 vaccine. Both conserved end residues are part of each CDR3. Fields, in order: J gene, clone size, V gene, CDR3 protein. A clone size is listed for some rows: how often the clone was seen (once, few, many), or a class if it is expanded.

>TRBJ2-1|few|TRBV7-9
CASSGKVRVNGNEQFF
>TRBJ2-5|.|TRBV5-6
CASSFGGGAGETQYF
>TRBJ1-6|few|TRBV7-8
CASSLGAYRGDSPLHF
>TRBJ1-2|few|TRBV27
CASSLKGRQGQRNYGYTF
>TRBJ1-5|.|TRBV28
CASTSGGYGQPQHF
>TRBJ1-6|.|TRBV2
CARSRAVSDNSPLHF
>TRBJ1-6|.|TRBV7-2
CASSPVGGSSYNSPLHF
>TRBJ2-7|few|TRBV28
CASSEVKGQVYEQYF
>TRBJ1-5|.|TRBV24-1
CATSDSGKVNQPQHF
>TRBJ2-1|.|TRBV27
CASSLGGDGEQFF
>TRBJ2-1|.|TRBV11-3
CASSLDKSYNEQFF
>TRBJ2-7|.|TRBV11-3
CASSGRGNEQYF
>TRBJ2-3|.|TRBV3-1/TRBV3-2
CASSQGALAGDSTDTQYF
>TRBJ1-1|.|TRBV28
CASSTAGAFF
>TRBJ1-3|.|TRBV5-1
CASSLAEGNTIYF
>TRBJ1-2|.|TRBV27
CASHPFGSVYGYTF
>TRBJ1-4|.|TRBV19
CASSVGQGIEKLFF
>TRBJ2-2|.|TRBV7-9
CASITAGRSNTGELFF
>TRBJ1-4|.|TRBV6-5
CASSYQRDTNEKLFF
>TRBJ1-2|.|TRBV7-3
CASSLEGSLYGYTF
>TRBJ1-2|few|TRBV7-9
CASSHSGTGGYTF
>TRBJ1-4|few|TRBV19
CASSISGTKGEKLFF
>TRBJ1-6|once|TRBV30
CAWSRGGDNSPLHF
>TRBJ2-5|.|TRBV5-4
CASSPTRGGETQYF
>TRBJ2-5|.|TRBV27
CASSLAGGLETQYF
>TRBJ1-1|.|TRBV7-9
CASSPGGTEAFF
>TRBJ2-2|.|TRBV6-5
CASHYANTGELFF
>TRBJ2-7|.|TRBV29-1
CSAGTGIYEQYF
>TRBJ2-4|.|TRBV28
CASSLTWGLAKNIQYF